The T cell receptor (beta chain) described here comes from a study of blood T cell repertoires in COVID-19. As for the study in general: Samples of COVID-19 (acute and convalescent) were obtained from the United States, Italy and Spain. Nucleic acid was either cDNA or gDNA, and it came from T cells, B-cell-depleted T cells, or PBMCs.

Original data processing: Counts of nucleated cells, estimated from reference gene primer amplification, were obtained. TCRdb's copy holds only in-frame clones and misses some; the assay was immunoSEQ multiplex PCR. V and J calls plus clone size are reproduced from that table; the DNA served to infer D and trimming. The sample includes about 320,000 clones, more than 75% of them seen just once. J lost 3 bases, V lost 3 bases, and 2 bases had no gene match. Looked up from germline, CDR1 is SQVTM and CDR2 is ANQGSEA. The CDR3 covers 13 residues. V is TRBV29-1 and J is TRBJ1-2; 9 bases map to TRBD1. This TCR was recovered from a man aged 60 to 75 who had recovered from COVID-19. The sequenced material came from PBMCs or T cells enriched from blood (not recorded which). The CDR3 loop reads CSVERQGDYGYTF. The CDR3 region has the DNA TGCAGCGTTGAGAGACAGGGGGACTATGGCTACACCTTC. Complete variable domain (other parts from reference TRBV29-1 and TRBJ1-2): SAVISQKPSRDICQRGTSLTIQCQVDSQVTMMFWYRQQPGQSLTLIATANQGSEATYESGFVIDKFPISRPNLTFSTLTVSNMSPEDSSIYLCSVERQGDYGYTFGSGTRLTVV.